Only a few counts were recorded for the clone carrying this T cell receptor (beta chain). Assay: immunoSEQ multiplex PCR; the TCRdb copy retains only in-frame clones and omits some. Found here are around 46,000 clones, approximately 31% of them singletons; the top ten hold roughly 2.6%. Germline V lookup: CDR1 KGHSH, CDR2 LQKENI. With V trimmed by 3 bases and J by 2 bases, 4 bases remained unmatched. This CDR3 is 15 amino acids long. The data were obtained in a study of tumour-infiltrating T cells in Burkitt lymphoma. This chain links TRBV18 with TRBJ1-5; 7 bases map to TRBD1. Sequencing was performed on tumor tissue. The TCR was taken from a human donor with Burkitt lymphoma. Written as DNA, the CDR3 is TGTGCCAGCTCACCCCCAGGACAGGGCAATCAGCCCCAGCATTTT. It specifies CASSPPGQGNQPQHF.